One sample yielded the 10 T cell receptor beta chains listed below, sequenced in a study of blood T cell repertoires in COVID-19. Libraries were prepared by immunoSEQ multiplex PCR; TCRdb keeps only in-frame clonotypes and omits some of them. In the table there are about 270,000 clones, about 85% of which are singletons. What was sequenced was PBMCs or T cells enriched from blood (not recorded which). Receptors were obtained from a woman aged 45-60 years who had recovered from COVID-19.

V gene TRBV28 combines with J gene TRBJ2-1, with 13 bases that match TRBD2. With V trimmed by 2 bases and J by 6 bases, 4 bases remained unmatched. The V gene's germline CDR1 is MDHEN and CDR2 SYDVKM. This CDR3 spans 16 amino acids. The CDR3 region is CASSLEGTSGANEQFF. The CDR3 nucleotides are TGTGCCAGCAGTTTAGAGGGGACTAGCGGGGCCAATGAGCAGTTCTTC.

DNA of the CDR3: TGTGCCACCAGCACAAGCGGGAGTATGGATACGCAGTATTTT. Translated: CATSTSGSMDTQYF. This chain links TRBV15 with TRBJ2-3; 8 bases are a match to TRBD2. The CDR3 spans 14 residues. Germline CDR1 is LNHNV and CDR2 is YYDKDF (reference sequence). J lost 6 bases, V lost 4 bases, and 6 bases had no gene match.

Here the CDR3 reads CASRIPGRANYGYTF. As DNA, the CDR3 is TGTGCCAGCAGAATCCCCGGGAGGGCGAACTATGGCTACACCTTC. This sequence joins TRBV11-2 and TRBJ1-2; no reliable D call. Trimming stripped 6 bases from V and 2 bases from J, with 16 bases between. Germline CDR1 SGHAT, CDR2 FQNNGV. The CDR3 sequence is 15 residues long.

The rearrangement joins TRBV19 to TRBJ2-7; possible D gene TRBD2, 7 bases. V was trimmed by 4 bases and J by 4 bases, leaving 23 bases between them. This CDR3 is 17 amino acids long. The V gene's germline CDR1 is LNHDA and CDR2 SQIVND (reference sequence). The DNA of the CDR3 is TGTGCCAGTAGTACGCCTCGGGGGGCGACACAAAGATACGAGCAGTACTTC. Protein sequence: CASSTPRGATQRYEQYF.

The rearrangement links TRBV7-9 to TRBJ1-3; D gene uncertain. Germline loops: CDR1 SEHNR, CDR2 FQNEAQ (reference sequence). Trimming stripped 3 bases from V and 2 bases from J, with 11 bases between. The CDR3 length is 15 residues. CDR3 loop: CASSLASVTGNTIYF. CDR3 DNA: TGTGCCAGCAGCTTGGCCAGTGTTACTGGAAACACCATATATTTT. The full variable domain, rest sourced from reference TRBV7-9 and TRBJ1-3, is DTGVSQNPRHKITKRGQNVTFRCDPISEHNRLYWYRQTLGQGPEFLTYFQNEAQLEKSRLLSDRFSAERPKGSFSTLEIQRTEQGDSAMYLCASSLASVTGNTIYFGEGSWLTVV.

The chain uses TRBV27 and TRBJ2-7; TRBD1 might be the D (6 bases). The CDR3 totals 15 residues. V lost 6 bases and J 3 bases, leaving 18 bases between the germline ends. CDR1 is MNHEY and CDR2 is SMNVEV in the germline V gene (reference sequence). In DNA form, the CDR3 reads TGTGCCAGCAGCCGTGACAGGACCCAATACTACGAGCAGTACTTC. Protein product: CASSRDRTQYYEQYF.

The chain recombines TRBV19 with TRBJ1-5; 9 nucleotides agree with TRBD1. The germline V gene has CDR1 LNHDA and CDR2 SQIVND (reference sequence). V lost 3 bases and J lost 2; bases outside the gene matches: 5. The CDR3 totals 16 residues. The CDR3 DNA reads TGTGCCAGTAGTATTGGGACAGGGTTCGGCAATCAGCCCCAGCATTTT. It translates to CASSIGTGFGNQPQHF.

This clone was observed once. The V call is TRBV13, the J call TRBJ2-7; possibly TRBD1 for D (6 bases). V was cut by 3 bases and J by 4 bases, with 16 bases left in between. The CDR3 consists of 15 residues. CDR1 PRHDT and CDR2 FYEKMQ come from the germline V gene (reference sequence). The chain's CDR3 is CASSFRAAGVYEQYF. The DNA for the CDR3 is TGTGCCAGCAGCTTTCGCGCAGCAGGGGTTTACGAGCAGTACTTC.

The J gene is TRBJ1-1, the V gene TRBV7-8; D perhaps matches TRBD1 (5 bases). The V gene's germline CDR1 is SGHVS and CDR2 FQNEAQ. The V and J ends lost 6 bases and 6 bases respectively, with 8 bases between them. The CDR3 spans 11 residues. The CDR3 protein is CASREGAEAFF. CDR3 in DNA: TGTGCCAGCAGGGAAGGGGCTGAAGCTTTCTTT.

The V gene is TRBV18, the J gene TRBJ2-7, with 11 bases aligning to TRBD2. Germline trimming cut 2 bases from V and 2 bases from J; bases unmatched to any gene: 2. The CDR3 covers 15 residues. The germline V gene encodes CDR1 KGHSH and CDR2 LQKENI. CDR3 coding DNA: TGTGCCAGCTCACCAACTAGCGGGAGTCCCTACGAGCAGTACTTC. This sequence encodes CASSPTSGSPYEQYF.